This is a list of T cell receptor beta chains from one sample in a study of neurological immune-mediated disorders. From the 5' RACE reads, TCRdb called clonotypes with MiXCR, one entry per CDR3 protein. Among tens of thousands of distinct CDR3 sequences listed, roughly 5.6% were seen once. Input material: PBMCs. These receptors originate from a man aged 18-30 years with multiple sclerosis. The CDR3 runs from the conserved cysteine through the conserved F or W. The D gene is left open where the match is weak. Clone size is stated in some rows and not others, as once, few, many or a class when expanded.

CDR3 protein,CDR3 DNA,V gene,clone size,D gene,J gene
CASSSMGQVGAEAFF,TGTGCCAGCAGCTCCATGGGACAGGTTGGAGCTGAAGCTTTCTTT,TRBV7-6,many,TRBD1,TRBJ1-1
CASSPSTGAGELFF,TGCGCCAGCAGCCCCTCGACAGGGGCCGGGGAGCTGTTTTTT,TRBV5-1,many,TRBD1,TRBJ2-2
CASSEEGVGGPPQNF,TGTGCCAGCAGTGAAGAAGGGGTTGGGGGTCCACCCCAGAATTTT,TRBV6-1,-,-,TRBJ1-5
CASRKRGLDVYEQYF,TGCGCCAGCCGGAAACGGGGTCTGGATGTCTACGAGCAGTACTTC,TRBV5-1,many,-,TRBJ2-7
CASSLAQGINSPLNF,TGTGCCAGCAGTTTAGCGCAGGGGATTAATTCACCCCTCAACTTT,TRBV12-3/TRBV12-4,many,-,TRBJ1-6
CASSLAGRKDEKLFF,TGCGCCAGCAGCTTGGCCGGCAGGAAGGATGAAAAACTGTTTTTT,TRBV5-1,many,-,TRBJ1-4
CASSLDRSGQTEAFF,TGTGCCAGCAGCTTAGATCGATCGGGACAGACCGAAGCTTTCTTT,TRBV11-2,large,TRBD1,TRBJ1-1
CAASRGGGGTYEQYF,TGTGCCGCCAGCAGAGGGGGTGGAGGAACCTACGAGCAGTACTTC,TRBV27,many,-,TRBJ2-7
CASSYYGLSNQPQHF,TGTGCCAGCAGTTACTACGGTCTTAGCAATCAGCCCCAGCATTTT,TRBV6-2/TRBV6-3,many,-,TRBJ1-5
CAITGGEDSPLNF,TGTGCCATCACCGGAGGGGAGGATTCACCCCTCAACTTT,TRBV10-3,-,-,TRBJ1-6
CSAKRADQPQNF,TGCAGTGCTAAAAGGGCGGATCAGCCCCAGAATTTT,TRBV20-1,few,-,TRBJ1-5
CASSADSGANVLTF,TGTGCCAGCAGTGCTGACTCTGGGGCCAACGTCCTGACTTTC,TRBV25-1,many,-,TRBJ2-6
CASSQGLGWGDEQFF,TGCGCCAGCAGCCAAGGACTAGGCTGGGGCGATGAGCAGTTCTTC,TRBV5-1,many,TRBD2,TRBJ2-1
CASSPGGVPYEQYF,TGTGCCAGCAGCCCAGGGGGCGTCCCCTACGAGCAGTACTTC,TRBV7-2,many,TRBD1,TRBJ2-7
CASSYLVAGEPHNEQFF,TGTGCCAGCAGTTACTTAGTAGCGGGAGAACCCCACAATGAGCAGTTCTTC,TRBV6-5,many,TRBD2,TRBJ2-1
CASSVSINEQFF,TGTGCCAGCAGCGTATCAATTAATGAGCAGTTCTTC,TRBV9,-,-,TRBJ2-1
CASSLWRQDYGYTF,TGTGCCAGCAGCTTGTGGCGTCAGGACTATGGCTACACCTTC,TRBV5-6,many,-,TRBJ1-2
CASSQDLSVPLYEQYF,TGTGCCAGCAGCCAAGATCTTTCGGTTCCGCTCTACGAGCAGTACTTC,TRBV3-1,many,-,TRBJ2-7
CASSSPGQGSYEQYF,TGTGCCAGCAGTTCCCCGGGACAGGGCTCCTACGAGCAGTACTTC,TRBV12-3/TRBV12-4,many,TRBD1,TRBJ2-7
CASSLVASGTGRYEQYF,TGTGCCAGCAGCTTAGTGGCGTCTGGGACCGGTCGGTACGAGCAGTACTTC,TRBV7-6,many,-,TRBJ2-7
CASSQSSGAHNEQFF,TGTGCCAGCAGCCAATCGAGCGGGGCTCACAATGAGCAGTTCTTC,TRBV3-1,many,TRBD2,TRBJ2-1
CASSPGGWVNQPQHF,TGTGCCAGCAGCCCCGGGGGCTGGGTCAATCAGCCCCAGCATTTT,TRBV7-2,many,-,TRBJ1-5
CSAQAGDGYTQYF,TGCAGTGCTCAAGCGGGAGACGGGTATACGCAGTATTTT,TRBV20-1,many,TRBD2,TRBJ2-3
CASSRTGQETQYF,TGTGCCAGCAGTCGGACAGGGCAAGAGACCCAGTACTTC,TRBV6-1,many,TRBD1,TRBJ2-5
CAIRQTDTQYF,TGTGCCATCAGGCAAACAGATACGCAGTATTTT,TRBV10-3,many,-,TRBJ2-3
CASSRQYSPLNF,TGTGCCAGCAGTCGACAGTATTCACCCCTCAACTTT,TRBV2,many,-,TRBJ1-6
CSARGGGAGTEAFF,TGCAGTGCTAGAGGCGGGGGCGCTGGCACTGAAGCTTTCTTT,TRBV20-1,many,-,TRBJ1-1
CSARDRPDTQYF,TGCAGTGCTAGAGATAGACCAGATACGCAGTATTTT,TRBV20-1,many,-,TRBJ2-3
CASSSTSSGEQYF,TGCGCCAGCAGCTCCACTAGTTCGGGGGAGCAGTACTTC,TRBV5-1,many,-,TRBJ2-7
CASTPGSTDTQYF,TGTGCCAGCACCCCCGGTTCCACAGATACGCAGTATTTT,TRBV6-5,many,-,TRBJ2-3
CASSLVGTSGTAAKNIQYF,TGCGCCAGCAGCTTGGTCGGGACTAGCGGAACCGCAGCCAAAAACATTCAGTACTTC,TRBV5-1,many,TRBD2,TRBJ2-4
CASSGETANTGELFF,TGCGCCAGCAGCGGGGAGACAGCGAACACCGGGGAGCTGTTTTTT,TRBV5-1,many,-,TRBJ2-2
CSVELAGVYEKLFF,TGCAGCGTTGAGTTGGCAGGGGTATATGAAAAACTGTTTTTT,TRBV29-1,many,-,TRBJ1-4
CASSVQTNNEQFF,TGCGCCAGCTCCGTACAGACCAACAATGAGCAGTTCTTC,TRBV5-1,many,-,TRBJ2-1
CSHSTDTQYF,TGCAGCCACAGCACAGATACGCAGTATTTT,TRBV29-1,many,-,TRBJ2-3
CAIGGLAGVNSSYNEQFF,TGTGCCATCGGAGGACTAGCGGGAGTCAATAGCTCCTACAATGAGCAGTTCTTC,TRBV10-3,many,TRBD2,TRBJ2-1